The source of this T cell receptor beta chain is a study of cytomegalovirus exposure and HLA in healthy donors. Whole-study findings and limits: The records held CMV serostatus as the only immune exposure information.

Healthy people donating bone marrow made up the donors. This clone showed up just a few times. Antigen unknown. Losses at the gene ends were 3 bases for V and 8 bases for J; bases not matched to a gene: 5. The CDR3 extends over 13 amino acids. CDR1 and CDR2 (germline): SGHRS, YFSETQ. PCR involved 60 Vbeta and 13 Jbeta primers. TCRdb's copy holds only in-frame clones and misses some; the assay was immunoSEQ multiplex PCR. The data hold 150,000 to 200,000 clones, with approximately 9.5% observed a single time. The source material was PBMCs. J is TRBJ1-2 and V is TRBV5-1; 9 bases line up with TRBD1. This receptor was obtained from a woman in her 30s in good health and CMV-seropositive. CDR3 bases: TGCGCCAGCAGCTCAGGACAGGGGCTAGGCTACACCTTC. Protein product: CASSSGQGLGYTF. Together with reference TRBV5-1 and TRBJ1-2, the CDR3 gives the full variable domain: KAGVTQTPRYLIKTRGQQVTLSCSPISGHRSVSWYQQTPGQGLQFLFEYFSETQRNKGNFPGRFSGRQFSNSRSEMNVSTLELGDSALYLCASSSGQGLGYTFGSGTRLTVV.